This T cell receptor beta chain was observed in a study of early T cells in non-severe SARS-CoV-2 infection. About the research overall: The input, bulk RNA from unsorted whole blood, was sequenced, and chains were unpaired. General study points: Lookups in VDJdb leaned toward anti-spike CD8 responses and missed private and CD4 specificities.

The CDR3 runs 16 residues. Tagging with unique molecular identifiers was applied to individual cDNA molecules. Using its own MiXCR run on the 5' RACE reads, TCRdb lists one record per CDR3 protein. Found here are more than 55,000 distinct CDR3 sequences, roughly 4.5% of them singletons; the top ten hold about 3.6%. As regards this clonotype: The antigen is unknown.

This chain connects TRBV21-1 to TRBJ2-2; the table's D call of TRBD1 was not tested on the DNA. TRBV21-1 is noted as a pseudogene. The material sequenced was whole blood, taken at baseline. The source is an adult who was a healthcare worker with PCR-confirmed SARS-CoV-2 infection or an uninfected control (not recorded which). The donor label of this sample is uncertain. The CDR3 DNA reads TGTGCCAGCAGCCCAAGCTTGGCAGGGGGTACCGGGGAGCTGTTTTTT. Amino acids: CASSPSLAGGTGELFF.